The rows below give T cell receptor beta chains drawn from one sample of a study of vaccination effects on CD4 cells after COVID-19. Their antigens remain unidentified. The repertoire was sequenced with immunoSEQ multiplex PCR; TCRdb's copy has only in-frame clones and lacks some. The sample contains 66,000 or so clones, approximately 79% of which appear only once. The sequences come from CD4+ T cells from PBMCs cultured without peptide, collected after COVID-19 vaccination. The receptors shown here come from a human donor who received a COVID-19 vaccine. The CDR3 runs from the conserved cysteine through the conserved F or W. The D gene is left open where the match is weak. Part of the rows lack a size; the others show once, few, many or a class for expanded clones.

V gene: TRBV6-5; D gene: -; J gene: TRBJ2-2; clone size: -; CDR3 DNA: TGTGCCAGCAGTTACTCGAGGGCAGGGAGCACCGGGGAGCTGTTTTTT; CDR3 protein: CASSYSRAGSTGELFF
V gene: TRBV7-9; D gene: TRBD2; J gene: TRBJ2-5; clone size: -; CDR3 DNA: TGTGCCAGCAGCCCATACGGGGGGGCAGGAGAGACCCAGTACTTC; CDR3 protein: CASSPYGGAGETQYF
V gene: TRBV15; D gene: -; J gene: TRBJ1-4; clone size: -; CDR3 DNA: TGTGCCACCAGCAGAGATCCCTTGGTTGAGGGTCGGAATGAAAAACTGTTTTTT; CDR3 protein: CATSRDPLVEGRNEKLFF
V gene: TRBV10-3; D gene: -; J gene: TRBJ2-1; clone size: once; CDR3 DNA: TGTGCCATCAGGAACAGGGGGGGCAATGAGCAGTTCTTC; CDR3 protein: CAIRNRGGNEQFF
V gene: TRBV30; D gene: -; J gene: TRBJ2-3; clone size: -; CDR3 DNA: TGTGCCTGGAGTGTCGACGCAGATACGCAGTATTTT; CDR3 protein: CAWSVDADTQYF
V gene: TRBV12-5; D gene: TRBD2; J gene: TRBJ2-1; clone size: -; CDR3 DNA: TGTGCTAGTGGTTTGTCCACCCTAGCGGGGAATCGCAATGAGCAGTTCTTC; CDR3 protein: CASGLSTLAGNRNEQFF
V gene: TRBV6-2/TRBV6-3; D gene: -; J gene: TRBJ1-4; clone size: -; CDR3 DNA: TGTGCCAGCAGTGCCTGGGGGTCGAATGAAAAACTGTTTTTT; CDR3 protein: CASSAWGSNEKLFF
V gene: TRBV25-1; D gene: -; J gene: TRBJ1-5; clone size: -; CDR3 DNA: TGTGCCAGCAGTGACCAGGGAGGTCAGCCCCAGCATTTT; CDR3 protein: CASSDQGGQPQHF
V gene: TRBV19; D gene: TRBD1; J gene: TRBJ1-2; clone size: -; CDR3 DNA: TGTGCCAGTAGTATAGAAGGGACAGGGAGCTATGGCTACACCTTC; CDR3 protein: CASSIEGTGSYGYTF
V gene: TRBV7-2; D gene: -; J gene: TRBJ2-5; clone size: -; CDR3 DNA: TGTGCCAGCAGCCCACAGGGTGCCTCCCAAGAGACCCAGTACTTC; CDR3 protein: CASSPQGASQETQYF